The clone carrying this T cell receptor beta chain was seen a few times. These data come from a study of blood T cell repertoires in COVID-19. As for the study in general: The study drew acute and convalescent COVID-19 samples from the United States, Italy and Spain. The cDNA or gDNA used as material had been derived from T cells, B-cell-depleted T cells, or PBMCs.

Per germline, CDR1 SGHAT and CDR2 FQNNGV. This CDR3 comprises 15 residues. V lost 5 bases to trimming and J lost 1 base, with 14 bases between them. As originally analysed: Reference gene primers were amplified, and this amplification served to estimate nucleated cell counts. Data came from immunoSEQ multiplex PCR; TCRdb stores just in-frame clones and leaves some out. Clonal size and the V and J genes are those of that table, whereas D and trimming came from the DNA. The data show around 250,000 clones, with over 75% seen just once and about 2% held by the top ten. The V and J genes are TRBV11-2 and TRBJ2-5; possibly TRBD1 for D (5 bases). The specimen was peripheral blood. The source is a young man who had recovered from COVID-19. This CDR3 is CASSLYGQAQETQYF. CDR3 nucleotide sequence: TGTGCCAGCAGCCTTTATGGACAAGCCCAAGAGACCCAGTACTTC.